This T cell receptor (beta chain) was sequenced for a study of T cell repertoires in cytomegalovirus infection. About the research overall: It was the public TCR beta signatures that indicated both CMV infection and matching HLA type.

TCRdb redid the calling of the reads with MiXCR, one entry per CDR3 protein. The data contain about 260,000 distinct CDR3 sequences, roughly 9% of them singletons. The table lists this clonotype with many counts. The antigen is not known. With V trimmed by 4 bases and J by 4 bases, 7 bases remained unmatched. Germline assignment: CDR1 SGHAT and CDR2 FQNNGV. The length of the CDR3 is 16 residues. Study-level results: HLA-C-restricted CMV-specific TCR beta clonotypes prevailed in the ex vivo response. Public TCR beta family frequency separated CMV-and-HLA carriers, including in an independent cohort.

Material: PBMCs. The sequence came from a human donor in good health (CMV status not recorded). Some clones in this sample may be carry-over from other donors' samples. V and J are TRBV11-2 and TRBJ1-1; 12 bases are a match to TRBD1. The CDR3 reads CASSSEGQGARTEAFF. The DNA for the CDR3 is TGTGCCAGCAGCTCAGAGGGACAGGGGGCGCGCACTGAAGCTTTCTTT.